This T cell receptor (beta chain) appears in the sequencing data of a study of tumor-infiltrating lymphocytes in primary liver carcinoma. Findings and limits, study-wide: The difference in top-250-clone fraction between tumors and blood was significant, favoring tumors (p = 0.039).

CDR1 is GTSNPN, CDR2 SVGIG, per germline (reference sequence). The CDR3 runs 14 residues. V was pared by 3 bases and J by 0 bases, with 11 bases between. Co-extracted RNA and DNA came from around 18-30 mg of unsorted bulk tissue. The authors sampled five separate regions per tumor. From roughly 0.55 ug of total RNA, TCR beta-specific cDNA was reverse-transcribed using a constant-region primer. Three nested multiplex PCR rounds, a slightly modified ARM-PCR, produced the libraries for TCR beta. The first two PCR rounds used TRBV1-TRBV30 forward primers with a C-beta reverse primer, roughly 10 cycles each. TCRdb called the multiplex PCR reads again in MiXCR, with one record for every CDR3 protein. This repertoire shows about 48,000 distinct CDR3 sequences, around three quarters found once; its top ten account for approximately 30%. Note on this clonotype: Its antigen is not known.

This sequence was found in a man between 35 and 55 years old with primary liver carcinoma and hepatitis B virus infection. This chain uses TRBV30 with TRBJ1-1; no firm D call. Material: liver tumor tissue from sampling region 3. Subset denoted: tumor region T3, left-lateral pole. CDR3 DNA: TGTGCCTGGAGCGCAGGAATAGTGAACACTGAAGCTTTCTTT. Encoded protein: CAWSAGIVNTEAFF.